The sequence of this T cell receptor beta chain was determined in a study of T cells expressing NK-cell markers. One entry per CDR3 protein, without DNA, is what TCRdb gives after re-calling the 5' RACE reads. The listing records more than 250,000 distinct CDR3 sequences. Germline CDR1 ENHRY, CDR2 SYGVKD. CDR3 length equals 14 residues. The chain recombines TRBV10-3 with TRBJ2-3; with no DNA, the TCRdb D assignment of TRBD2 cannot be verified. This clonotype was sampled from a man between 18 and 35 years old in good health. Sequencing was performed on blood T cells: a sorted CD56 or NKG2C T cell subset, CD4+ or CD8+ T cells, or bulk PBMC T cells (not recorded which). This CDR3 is CAFAPAGGTSTQYF.